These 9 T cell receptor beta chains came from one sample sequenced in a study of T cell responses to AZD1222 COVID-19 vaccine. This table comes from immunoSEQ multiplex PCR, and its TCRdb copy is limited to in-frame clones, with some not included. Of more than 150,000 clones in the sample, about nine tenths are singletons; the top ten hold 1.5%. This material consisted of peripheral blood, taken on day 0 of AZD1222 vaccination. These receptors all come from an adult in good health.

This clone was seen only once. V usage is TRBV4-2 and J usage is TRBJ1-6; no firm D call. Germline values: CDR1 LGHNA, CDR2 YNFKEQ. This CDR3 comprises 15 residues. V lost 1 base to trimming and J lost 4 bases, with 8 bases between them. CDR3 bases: TGTGCCAGCAGCCAAGGAACAGATTATAATTCACCCCTCCACTTT. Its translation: CASSQGTDYNSPLHF.

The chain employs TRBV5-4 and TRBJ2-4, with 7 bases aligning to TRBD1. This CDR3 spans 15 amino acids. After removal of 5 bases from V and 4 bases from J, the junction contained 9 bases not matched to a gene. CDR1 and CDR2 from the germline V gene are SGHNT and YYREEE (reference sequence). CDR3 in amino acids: CASRASQTGKNIQYF. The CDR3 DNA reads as TGTGCCAGCAGAGCTTCGCAGACAGGGAAAAACATTCAGTACTTC.

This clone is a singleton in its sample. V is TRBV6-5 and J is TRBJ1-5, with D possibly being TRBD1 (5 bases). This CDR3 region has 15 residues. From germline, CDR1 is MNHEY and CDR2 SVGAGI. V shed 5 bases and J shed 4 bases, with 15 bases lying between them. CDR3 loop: CASSPATAINQPQHF. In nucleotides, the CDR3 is TGTGCCAGCAGTCCCGCGACAGCTATAAATCAGCCCCAGCATTTT.

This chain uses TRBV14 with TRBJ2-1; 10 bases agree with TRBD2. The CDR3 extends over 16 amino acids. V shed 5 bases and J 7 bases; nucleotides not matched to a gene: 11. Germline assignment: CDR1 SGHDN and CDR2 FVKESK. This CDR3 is CASSDSSGGPTNEQFF. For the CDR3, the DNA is TGTGCCAGCAGCGACTCTAGCGGGGGCCCCACTAATGAGCAGTTCTTC.

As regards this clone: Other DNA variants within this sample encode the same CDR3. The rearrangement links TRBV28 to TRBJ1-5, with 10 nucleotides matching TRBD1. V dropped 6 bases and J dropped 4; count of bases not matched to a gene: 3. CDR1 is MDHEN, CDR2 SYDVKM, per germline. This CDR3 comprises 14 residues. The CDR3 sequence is CASRRTGGNQPQHF. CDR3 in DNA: TGTGCCAGCAGGAGGACAGGGGGGAATCAGCCCCAGCATTTT.

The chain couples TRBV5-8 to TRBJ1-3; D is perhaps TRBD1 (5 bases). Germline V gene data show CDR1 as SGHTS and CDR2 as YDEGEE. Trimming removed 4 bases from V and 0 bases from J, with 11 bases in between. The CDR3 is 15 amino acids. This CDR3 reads CASSRGQISGNTIYF. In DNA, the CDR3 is TGTGCCAGCAGCCGAGGACAAATCTCTGGAAACACCATATATTTT. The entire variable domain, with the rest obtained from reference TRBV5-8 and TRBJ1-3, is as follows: EAGVTQSPTHLIKTRGQQATLRCSPISGHTSVYWYQQALGLGLQFLLWYDEGEERNRGNFPPRFSGRQFPNYSSELNVNALELEDSALYLCASSRGQISGNTIYFGEGSWLTVV.

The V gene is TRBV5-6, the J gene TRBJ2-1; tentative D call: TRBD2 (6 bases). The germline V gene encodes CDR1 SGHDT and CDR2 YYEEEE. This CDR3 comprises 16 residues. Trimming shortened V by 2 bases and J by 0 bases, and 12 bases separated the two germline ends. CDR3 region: CASSFGGSSSYNEQFF. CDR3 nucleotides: TGTGCCAGCAGCTTCGGGGGTTCGTCCTCCTACAATGAGCAGTTCTTC.

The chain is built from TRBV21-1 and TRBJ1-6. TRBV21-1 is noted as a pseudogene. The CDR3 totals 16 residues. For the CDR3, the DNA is TGTGCCAGCAGCAAAGCGCTTTGGGTTTTGAATTCACCCCTCCACTTT. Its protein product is CASSKALWVLNSPLHF.

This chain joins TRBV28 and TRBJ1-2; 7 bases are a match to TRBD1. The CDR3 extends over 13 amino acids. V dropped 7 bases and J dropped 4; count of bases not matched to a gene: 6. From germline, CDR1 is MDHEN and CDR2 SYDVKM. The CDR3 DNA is TGTGCCAGCATAGGGGACAGCTCCTATGGCTACACCTTC. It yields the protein CASIGDSSYGYTF.